The present T cell receptor (beta chain) was sequenced within a study of response to subunit inactivated influenza vaccine. Study observations and caveats: Authors suggested each seasonal flu vaccination may recruit only limited numbers of new T cells.

MiXCR, run by TCRdb on the RT-PCR reads, gives a single entry per CDR3 protein. There are about 530,000 distinct CDR3 sequences in the sample; about an eighth occur only once, and less than 15% lies in the top ten. A word on this clonotype: As yet, its antigen is unknown.

The V segment lost 6 bases and the J segment 7 bases; nucleotides outside the gene matches: 6. The CDR3 has 15 amino acids. Germline V gives CDR1 SGHTA, CDR2 FQGNSA. The receptor comes from a man between 50 and 59 years old who received an inactivated influenza vaccine. The sample in question was PBMCs from blood, obtained about 40 days after vaccination. The chain recombines TRBV7-2 with TRBJ2-1, with 13 bases identical to TRBD2. For the CDR3, the DNA is TGTGCCAGCAGGCCTACTAGCGGGAGGGTTAATGAGCAGTTCTTC. Translation: CASRPTSGRVNEQFF.